These T cell receptor beta chains were read from a single sample in a study of T cells in Graves' hyperthyroidism and ophthalmopathy. Via MiXCR, TCRdb re-called the multiplex PCR reads, giving one row per CDR3 protein. The sample includes around 760,000 distinct CDR3 sequences, under 45% of them seen just once. Sequencing was done on a sample of blood. All receptors derive from a woman aged 40 to 55 with Graves' hyperthyroidism. The CDR3 runs from the conserved cysteine through the conserved F or W. The D gene is left open where the match is weak. Rows give clone size only sometimes, using once, few, many, or a class for an expanded clone.

CDR3 | DNA | J | V | D | size
CASSLTTVGYGYTF | TGTGCCAGCAGTTTAACGACGGTGGGGTATGGCTACACCTTC | TRBJ1-2 | TRBV12-3/TRBV12-4 | - | few
CASGAGYYGYTF | TGTGCCAGTGGGGCCGGGTACTATGGCTACACCTTC | TRBJ1-2 | TRBV19 | - | -
CASRLMNTEAFF | TGCGCCAGCAGGCTCATGAACACTGAAGCTTTCTTT | TRBJ1-1 | TRBV10-2 | - | many
CASLERVGQGRITEAFF | TGTGCCAGTCTCGAACGCGTCGGACAGGGGAGGATCACTGAAGCTTTCTTT | TRBJ1-1 | TRBV19 | TRBD1 | few
CASGHGGQNTEAFF | TGTGCCAGTGGTCATGGGGGACAGAACACTGAAGCTTTCTTT | TRBJ1-1 | TRBV19 | - | -
CSASRDRGIFSYEQYF | TGCAGTGCTAGCCGGGACAGGGGGATCTTCTCCTACGAGCAGTACTTC | TRBJ2-7 | TRBV20-1 | TRBD1 | -
CSVGVESGNHGYTF | TGCAGCGTTGGGGTGGAGTCGGGGAATCATGGCTACACCTTC | TRBJ1-2 | TRBV29-1 | - | many
CSARDPSRDTQYF | TGCAGTGCTAGAGACCCCTCTCGGGATACGCAGTATTTT | TRBJ2-3 | TRBV20-1 | - | -
CASSKGTGSYEQYF | TGTGCCAGCAGCAAGGGGACAGGGTCCTACGAGCAGTACTTC | TRBJ2-7 | TRBV4-2 | TRBD1 | -
CASSFAGKESPLHF | TGTGCCAGCAGTTTTGCAGGGAAGGAGTCACCCCTCCACTTT | TRBJ1-6 | TRBV12-3/TRBV12-4 | - | many
CASSIGRNTKAFF | TGTGCCAGTAGTATTGGGAGGAACACTAAAGCTTTCTTT | TRBJ1-1 | TRBV19 | - | few
CASSPDRDTYEQYF | TGTGCCAGCTCACCGGACAGGGACACCTACGAGCAGTACTTC | TRBJ2-7 | TRBV2 | TRBD1 | -
CASSLSGTGSGQYF | TGTGCCAGCAGTTTATCCGGGACAGGGAGCGGGCAGTACTTC | TRBJ2-7 | TRBV27 | TRBD1 | -
CASSLQNPLAGEPYEQYF | TGCGCCAGCAGCCTCCAAAACCCCTTAGCGGGGGAGCCCTACGAGCAGTACTTC | TRBJ2-7 | TRBV7-2 | TRBD2 | -
CASSLGRTTGELFF | TGTGCCAGCAGCTTAGGGAGAACTACCGGGGAGCTGTTTTTT | TRBJ2-2 | TRBV7-2 | - | many
CASSSGQGVGGYTF | TGTGCCAGCAGTTCCGGACAGGGAGTAGGTGGCTACACCTTC | TRBJ1-2 | TRBV6-5 | TRBD1 | many
CASRPTGERTEAFF | TGTGCCAGCAGACCAACAGGGGAACGGACTGAAGCTTTCTTT | TRBJ1-1 | TRBV12-3/TRBV12-4 | TRBD1 | -
CASSSTGAPSGIYEQYF | TGTGCCAGCAGTTCGACAGGGGCTCCTAGCGGGATCTACGAGCAGTACTTC | TRBJ2-7 | TRBV7-2 | - | -
CASSIAAGEQQPQHF | TGTGCCAGTAGTATAGCCGCGGGGGAGCAACAGCCCCAGCATTTT | TRBJ1-5 | TRBV19 | - | -
CASTAAGTASSPLHF | TGTGCCAGTACCGCAGCCGGGACCGCGAGTTCACCCCTCCACTTT | TRBJ1-6 | TRBV19 | - | once
CASSLDSTGPYEQYF | TGCGCCAGCAGCTTGGATTCTACCGGTCCCTACGAGCAGTACTTC | TRBJ2-7 | TRBV5-1 | - | medium-sized
CASRFPLHF | TGTGCCAGCAGGTTCCCCCTCCACTTT | TRBJ1-6 | TRBV6-5 | - | many
CASSQGTVSYTNLYF | TGTGCCAGCAGCCAAGGGACCGTTTCATACACCAACTTGTACTTC | TRBJ2-7 | TRBV4-2 | - | -
CAISDRGQAFF | TGTGCCATCAGCGACAGGGGGCAAGCTTTCTTT | TRBJ1-1 | TRBV10-3 | TRBD1 | -
CASREFGTGSETQYF | TGTGCCAGCAGGGAGTTCGGGACAGGATCGGAGACCCAGTACTTC | TRBJ2-5 | TRBV6-2/TRBV6-3 | TRBD1 | few
CASSLWRGKDNEKLFF | TGTGCCAGCAGCCTTTGGCGGGGGAAGGATAATGAAAAACTGTTTTTT | TRBJ1-4 | TRBV7-9 | - | many
CASSPYSSGDQETQYF | TGCGCCAGCAGCCCTTATTCTAGCGGGGACCAAGAGACCCAGTACTTC | TRBJ2-5 | TRBV7-2 | TRBD2 | once
CASSQGGGPNTKAFF | TGTGCCAGCAGTCAAGGAGGGGGCCCGAACACTAAAGCTTTCTTT | TRBJ1-1 | TRBV9 | TRBD1 | -
CASRWAGKTQYF | TGCGCCAGCAGATGGGCGGGGAAGACCCAGTACTTC | TRBJ2-5 | TRBV5-1 | - | few
CASSENRRSIEAFF | TGTGCCAGTAGTGAAAACAGGAGATCCATTGAAGCTTTCTTT | TRBJ1-1 | TRBV19 | - | once
CASSLPRSRLINEKLLF | TGTGCCAGCAGCTTACCTCGGTCGCGACTTATAAATGAAAAACTGCTTTTT | TRBJ1-4 | TRBV7-2 | - | -
CASSEAGGPTGNTIYF | TGTGCCAGCAGTGAGGCTGGGGGGCCGACTGGAAACACCATATATTTT | TRBJ1-3 | TRBV2 | - | -
CASSVNNQGAFF | TGTGCCAGCAGCGTAAACAACCAGGGGGCTTTCTTT | TRBJ1-1 | TRBV9 | - | -
CASSDGTENTEAFF | TGCGCCAGCAGTGACGGGACAGAGAACACTGAAGCTTTCTTT | TRBJ1-1 | TRBV10-2 | TRBD1 | -
CTHYGYTF | TGCACCCACTATGGCTACACCTTC | TRBJ1-2 | TRBV29-1 | - | -
CASSPLEGKETQYF | TGTGCCAGCAGCCCCCTCGAGGGGAAAGAGACCCAGTACTTC | TRBJ2-5 | TRBV7-2 | - | -
CSAQRSAYEQYF | TGCAGTGCTCAACGTAGCGCCTACGAGCAGTACTTC | TRBJ2-7 | TRBV20-1 | - | many
CAISERTGVSYEQYF | TGTGCCATCAGCGAGAGGACAGGCGTCTCCTACGAGCAGTACTTC | TRBJ2-7 | TRBV5-4 | TRBD1 | -
CASSMGRQQYF | TGTGCCAGCAGCATGGGGCGGCAGCAGTACTTC | TRBJ2-7 | TRBV5-4 | - | many
CASSRFDSGESSYEQYF | TGTGCCAGCTCACGATTCGATAGCGGGGAGTCCTCCTACGAGCAGTACTTC | TRBJ2-7 | TRBV7-2 | TRBD2 | -
CASSLASGTGHGYTF | TGTGCCAGCAGCTTAGCGTCCGGGACAGGTCATGGCTACACCTTC | TRBJ1-2 | TRBV7-9 | TRBD1 | -
CASSLRTGRTNTEAFF | TGTGCCAGCAGCTTAAGGACAGGTCGGACGAACACTGAAGCTTTCTTT | TRBJ1-1 | TRBV5-6 | TRBD1 | many
CASSPDNSYQPQHF | TGTGCCAGCAGTCCTGACAATAGCTATCAGCCCCAGCATTTT | TRBJ1-5 | TRBV12-3/TRBV12-4 | - | -
CASSHLGARNTEAFF | TGTGCCAGCAGCCATCTCGGCGCGAGGAACACTGAAGCTTTCTTT | TRBJ1-1 | TRBV14 | - | many
CASLSGQVSYEQYF | TGTGCCAGTTTATCGGGACAGGTCTCTTACGAGCAGTACTTC | TRBJ2-7 | TRBV7-2 | TRBD1 | -
CASSSRGANQPQHF | TGTGCCAGCAGCTCAAGAGGGGCAAATCAGCCCCAGCATTTT | TRBJ1-5 | TRBV7-3 | - | -
CAIRGDRGFCQPQHF | TGTGCCATCAGGGGGGACAGGGGATTTTGTCAGCCCCAGCATTTT | TRBJ1-5 | TRBV6-4 | TRBD1 | -
CAISEKVDRGVSGANVLTF | TGTGCCATCAGTGAGAAAGTGGACAGGGGAGTATCTGGGGCCAACGTCCTGACTTTC | TRBJ2-6 | TRBV10-3 | TRBD1 | few
CATTPTDRGDSPLHF | TGTGCCACCACCCCGACTGACAGGGGGGATTCACCCCTCCACTTT | TRBJ1-6 | TRBV15 | TRBD1 | many
CASRREERGTEAFF | TGTGCCAGCAGGAGGGAGGAAAGGGGCACTGAAGCTTTCTTT | TRBJ1-1 | TRBV12-3/TRBV12-4 | - | -
CSASEGGETQYF | TGCAGTGCTAGTGAGGGTGGGGAGACCCAGTACTTC | TRBJ2-5 | TRBV20-1 | - | many
CASRAGRRGGELFF | TGTGCCAGCAGGGCGGGTCGAAGGGGCGGGGAGCTGTTTTTT | TRBJ2-2 | TRBV12-3/TRBV12-4 | - | few